The rows below give T cell receptor beta chains drawn from one sample of a study of shared clonotypes between healthy human individuals. Clones were read by immunoSEQ multiplex PCR, and TCRdb kept only the in-frame ones, dropping some. This sample has a few million clones, with more than 80% found just once. Sequenced: naive CD4+ T cells sorted from blood. The receptors were sampled from a man aged 18 to 30 in good health. Both conserved end residues are part of each CDR3. The D gene is left open where the match is weak. Only part of the rows carry a size: once, few, many, or a class if the clone is expanded.

len | d_gene | j_gene | v_gene | abundance | CDR3aa | CDR3nt
15 | TRBD1 | TRBJ1-4 | TRBV19 | . | CASSTGGQGSEKLFF | TGTGCCAGTAGTACCGGAGGACAGGGGAGTGAAAAACTGTTTTTT
17 | TRBD2 | TRBJ2-3 | TRBV13 | . | CASSYTGLAGVTDTQYF | TGTGCCAGCAGCTACACCGGACTAGCGGGAGTAACAGATACGCAGTATTTT
13 | TRBD2 | TRBJ2-1 | TRBV10-1 | . | CASSLAGGNEQFF | TGCGCCAGCAGTCTAGCGGGGGGAAATGAGCAGTTCTTC
17 | TRBD1 | TRBJ1-2 | TRBV19 | once | CASSTYHRGGPNYGYTF | TGTGCCAGTAGTACTTATCACAGGGGAGGGCCCAACTATGGCTACACCTTC
14 | . | TRBJ1-2 | TRBV9 | once | CASSVGAGNYGYTF | TGTGCCAGCAGCGTAGGAGCGGGGAACTATGGCTACACCTTC
13 | . | TRBJ2-3 | TRBV27 | . | CAIRGLTTDTQYF | TGTGCCATCAGGGGTCTCACCACAGATACGCAGTATTTT
12 | . | TRBJ2-1 | TRBV5-6 | . | CATLGETDEQFF | TGTGCCACCCTCGGGGAGACGGATGAGCAGTTCTTC
19 | . | TRBJ2-4 | TRBV7-9 | . | CASSPAPGGAFSLKNIQYF | TGTGCCAGCAGCCCGGCCCCGGGTGGGGCATTTTCCCTAAAAAACATTCAGTACTTC
15 | . | TRBJ2-3 | TRBV7-2 | . | CAGPRGSVSTDTQYF | TGTGCCGGCCCCCGGGGTAGCGTGAGCACAGATACGCAGTATTTT
17 | TRBD1 | TRBJ1-2 | TRBV2 | . | CASSVQESGTGEYGYTF | TGTGCCAGCAGTGTGCAAGAGTCCGGGACAGGGGAGTATGGCTACACCTTC
18 | TRBD2 | TRBJ2-1 | TRBV5-1 | . | CASSPGLAVVGLHNEQFF | TGCGCCAGCAGCCCCGGACTAGCGGTCGTGGGGTTACACAATGAGCAGTTCTTC
17 | TRBD1 | TRBJ2-3 | TRBV9 | . | CASSVDVTGGMADTQYF | TGTGCCAGCAGCGTAGATGTGACAGGGGGGATGGCAGATACGCAGTATTTT
13 | . | TRBJ1-6 | TRBV4-1 | . | CASSQDLVRALHF | TGCGCCAGCAGCCAAGATCTGGTGAGGGCCCTCCACTTT
15 | TRBD1 | TRBJ1-1 | TRBV7-9 | . | CASSSWDSKNTEAFF | TGTGCCAGCAGCTCCTGGGACAGCAAGAACACTGAAGCTTTCTTT
17 | TRBD1 | TRBJ2-7 | TRBV4-1 | . | CASSQGRGTGGSYEQYF | TGCGCCAGCAGCCAAGGGAGAGGGACAGGGGGCTCCTACGAGCAGTACTTC
14 | . | TRBJ2-7 | TRBV5-1 | . | CASSLAEGRYEQYF | TGCGCCAGCAGCTTGGCCGAGGGGCGCTACGAGCAGTACTTC
11 | . | TRBJ1-1 | TRBV29-1 | few | CSVVGTVEAFF | TGCAGCGTTGTTGGGACGGTTGAAGCTTTCTTT
16 | TRBD1 | TRBJ1-6 | TRBV7-2 | . | CASSSTGAGYNSPLHF | TGTGCCAGCAGCTCCACAGGGGCCGGATATAATTCACCCCTCCACTTT
14 | TRBD1 | TRBJ2-7 | TRBV7-6 | . | CASSLGDRVGEQYF | TGTGCCAGCAGCTTAGGAGACAGGGTAGGGGAGCAGTACTTC
19 | TRBD2 | TRBJ2-1 | TRBV13 | . | CASSIRRLAGGPQYNEQFF | TGTGCCAGCAGCATCAGGCGTCTAGCGGGAGGGCCCCAATACAATGAGCAGTTCTTC
13 | TRBD1 | TRBJ1-2 | TRBV7-2 | . | CASSSQGKSGYTF | TGTGCCAGCAGCTCACAGGGGAAGTCTGGCTACACCTTC
13 | . | TRBJ1-1 | TRBV6-5 | . | CASFQKGNTEAFF | TGTGCCAGCTTTCAGAAAGGCAACACTGAAGCTTTCTTT
14 | TRBD1 | TRBJ2-1 | TRBV9 | . | CASSVRDRGGEQFF | TGTGCCAGCAGCGTCCGGGACAGGGGGGGTGAGCAGTTCTTC
14 | TRBD1 | TRBJ1-2 | TRBV30 | . | CAWSPGTGPVGYTF | TGTGCCTGGAGTCCCGGGACAGGGCCGGTGGGCTACACCTTC
18 | . | TRBJ1-1 | TRBV23-1 | . | CASSPKARGTSDGTEAFF | TGCGCCAGCAGTCCCAAAGCTAGGGGTACATCGGATGGCACTGAAGCTTTCTTT
14 | . | TRBJ1-2 | TRBV6-5 | . | CASSPDLGRLRFTF | TGTGCCAGCAGCCCGGACCTTGGTCGATTACGGTTCACCTTC
16 | TRBD1 | TRBJ2-3 | TRBV16 | . | CASSQLPGGFTDTQYF | TGTGCCAGCAGCCAACTTCCAGGGGGATTTACAGATACGCAGTATTTT
16 | . | TRBJ1-3 | TRBV5-1 | . | CASSETTRSSGNTIYF | TGCGCCAGCAGCGAGACTACGAGGAGCTCTGGAAACACCATATATTTT
19 | TRBD2 | TRBJ2-3 | TRBV19 | . | CASSPNQFLAGAGTDTQYF | TGTGCCAGTAGTCCGAACCAGTTTCTAGCGGGAGCGGGCACAGATACGCAGTATTTT
14 | . | TRBJ1-5 | TRBV30 | few | CALEIAGVAQPQHF | TGTGCCTTAGAAATCGCCGGGGTTGCTCAGCCCCAGCATTTT
14 | TRBD1 | TRBJ1-2 | TRBV27 | . | CASSLNDRAYGYTF | TGTGCCAGCAGTTTGAACGACAGGGCCTATGGCTACACCTTC
12 | . | TRBJ2-1 | TRBV28 | . | CASSFGHNEQFF | TGTGCCAGCAGTTTTGGTCACAATGAGCAGTTCTTC
16 | . | TRBJ1-5 | TRBV28 | . | CASSPSRGYSNQPQHF | TGTGCCAGCAGTCCGTCAAGGGGGTATAGCAATCAGCCCCAGCATTTT
15 | . | TRBJ2-1 | TRBV10-3 | . | CAISVFGGPYNEQFF | TGTGCCATCAGTGTGTTTGGGGGGCCCTACAATGAGCAGTTCTTC
18 | . | TRBJ1-1 | TRBV5-6 | . | CASSWWEQSLVMNTEAFF | TGTGCCAGCAGCTGGTGGGAACAGAGCCTTGTCATGAACACTGAAGCTTTCTTT
16 | . | TRBJ1-2 | TRBV29-1 | . | CSVEGLGRQANYGYTF | TGCAGCGTTGAAGGGTTGGGGAGGCAGGCTAACTATGGCTACACCTTC
15 | . | TRBJ2-1 | TRBV7-3 | . | CASSPFGGPPDEQFF | TGTGCCAGCAGCCCATTCGGGGGACCTCCCGATGAGCAGTTCTTC
14 | . | TRBJ2-7 | TRBV6-5 | . | CASSYQGQGNEQYF | TGTGCCAGCAGTTACCAGGGCCAGGGCAACGAGCAGTACTTC
15 | TRBD2 | TRBJ2-3 | TRBV18 | . | CASSQGLAGTDTQYF | TGTGCCAGCTCACAGGGACTAGCGGGGACAGATACGCAGTATTTT
15 | . | TRBJ2-6 | TRBV6-5 | . | CASSYSISGANVLTF | TGTGCCAGCAGTTACTCCATCTCTGGGGCCAACGTCCTGACTTTC
12 | TRBD1 | TRBJ1-1 | TRBV6-5 | . | CAIGQVNTEAFF | TGTGCCATCGGACAGGTGAACACTGAAGCTTTCTTT
16 | . | TRBJ1-3 | TRBV15 | . | CATSRDRSTSGNTMYF | TGTGCCACCAGCAGAGATCGGAGCACTTCTGGAAACACCATGTATTTT
15 | TRBD1 | TRBJ2-2 | TRBV6-5 | . | CASSLRDRFTGELFF | TGTGCCAGCAGTCTCCGGGACAGGTTCACCGGGGAGCTGTTTTTT
11 | . | TRBJ2-3 | TRBV9 | . | CASTNTDTQYF | TGTGCCAGCACAAACACAGATACGCAGTATTTT
16 | . | TRBJ2-1 | TRBV10-2 | . | CASGEWMGAAYNEQFF | TGCGCCAGCGGGGAGTGGATGGGAGCGGCCTACAATGAGCAGTTCTTC
13 | . | TRBJ2-1 | TRBV28 | . | CASSRDSNNEQFF | TGTGCCAGCAGCAGGGATTCGAACAATGAGCAGTTCTTC
15 | . | TRBJ2-2 | TRBV19 | . | CASRAGLANTGELFF | TGTGCCAGTAGGGCGGGGCTAGCGAACACCGGGGAGCTGTTTTTT
16 | . | TRBJ2-1 | TRBV6-1 | once | CASSEVERLIYNEQFF | TGTGCCAGCAGTGAAGTGGAACGCCTGATATACAATGAGCAGTTCTTC
14 | . | TRBJ1-6 | TRBV5-1 | . | CASSWQGPNSPLHF | TGCGCCAGCAGCTGGCAGGGGCCTAATTCACCCCTCCACTTT
14 | . | TRBJ1-3 | TRBV10-1 | few | CASTEDLAGNTIYF | TGCGCCAGCACCGAGGACCTAGCTGGAAACACCATATATTTT
14 | . | TRBJ1-1 | TRBV5-4 | . | CASSSGTRPAGAFF | TGTGCCAGCAGCTCCGGCACAAGGCCCGCAGGGGCTTTCTTT
15 | TRBD1 | TRBJ1-4 | TRBV18 | . | CASSPLTGENEKLFF | TGTGCCAGCTCACCGCTCACAGGGGAAAATGAAAAACTGTTTTTT
15 | . | TRBJ2-1 | TRBV11-2 | . | CASSLGGRGSNEQFF | TGTGCCAGCAGCTTGGGGGGGCGCGGATCCAATGAGCAGTTCTTC
15 | TRBD1 | TRBJ1-6 | TRBV30 | . | CAWTPGGAWNSPLHF | TGTGCCTGGACGCCAGGGGGGGCTTGGAATTCACCCCTCCACTTT
17 | TRBD1 | TRBJ1-6 | TRBV28 | . | CASSSQTGLPQDSPLHF | TGTGCCAGCAGTTCTCAGACAGGGTTACCACAAGATTCACCCCTCCACTTT
12 | . | TRBJ1-2 | TRBV6-5 | . | CAIPETNYGYTF | TGTGCCATCCCGGAAACTAACTATGGCTACACCTTC
16 | . | TRBJ1-1 | TRBV5-8 | . | CASSLGQGGSNTEAFF | TGTGCCAGCAGCTTGGGCCAGGGTGGGTCGAACACTGAAGCTTTCTTT